This paragraph reports one T cell receptor (beta chain). The source of the sample is a study of T cell changes during pregnancy in multiple sclerosis. This CDR3 spans 15 amino acids. J gave up 5 bases and V 7 bases, and 11 bases lay outside the gene matches. Per germline, CDR1 SGHNT and CDR2 YYREEE (reference sequence). Profiled with immunoSEQ multiplex PCR; TCRdb holds only in-frame clones, not every one. The table shows about 110,000 clones, with around 93% occurring only once. The chain links TRBV5-4 to TRBJ2-2; 7 bases line up with TRBD1. The sequence came from a female donor in good health, enrolled as a control in a pregnancy study. The sample consisted of peripheral blood, taken in the third trimester of pregnancy. The CDR3 sequence: CASYRQGVITGELFF. The CDR3, as DNA: TGTGCCAGCTACCGACAGGGAGTTATAACCGGGGAGCTGTTTTTT.